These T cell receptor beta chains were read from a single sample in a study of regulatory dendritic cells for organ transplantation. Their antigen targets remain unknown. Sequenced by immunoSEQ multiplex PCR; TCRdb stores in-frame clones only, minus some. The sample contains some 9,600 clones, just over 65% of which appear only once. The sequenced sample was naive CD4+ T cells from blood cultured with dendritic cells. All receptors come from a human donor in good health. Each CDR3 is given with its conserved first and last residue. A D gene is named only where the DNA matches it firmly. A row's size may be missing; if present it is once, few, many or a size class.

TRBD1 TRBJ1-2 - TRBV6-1 CASRSGQGDGYTF TGTGCCAGCAGAAGCGGACAGGGGGATGGCTACACCTTC
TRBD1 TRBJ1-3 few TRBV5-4 CASTPGQGGNTIYF TGTGCCAGCACCCCGGGACAGGGTGGAAACACCATATATTTT
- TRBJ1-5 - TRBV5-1 CASSLVGGNQPQHF TGCGCCAGCAGCTTGGTGGGAGGGAATCAGCCCCAGCATTTT
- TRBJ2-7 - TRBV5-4 CASSSGQVGSYEQYF TGTGCCAGCAGCTCCGGACAAGTCGGGTCCTACGAGCAGTACTTC
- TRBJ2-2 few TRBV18 CASSPPRMSGELFF TGTGCCAGCTCACCACCGAGAATGTCCGGGGAGCTGTTTTTT
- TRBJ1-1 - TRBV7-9 CASSMAGGGAGAFF TGTGCCAGCAGCATGGCCGGGGGGGGCGCGGGAGCTTTCTTT
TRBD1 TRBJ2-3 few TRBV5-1 CASSLGGTASTDTQYF TGCGCCAGCAGCTTGGGTGGGACAGCAAGCACAGATACGCAGTATTTT
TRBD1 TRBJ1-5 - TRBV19 CASSNRGWPQHF TGTGCCAGTAGTAACAGGGGTTGGCCCCAGCATTTT
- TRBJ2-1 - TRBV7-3 CASSLVSGSSYNEQFF TGTGCCAGCAGCTTAGTCAGCGGCAGCTCCTACAATGAGCAGTTCTTC
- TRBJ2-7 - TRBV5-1 CASSFGASGDEQYF TGCGCCAGCAGCTTCGGCGCTTCGGGGGACGAGCAGTACTTC
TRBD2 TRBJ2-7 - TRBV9 CASSVGLSGISYEQYF TGTGCCAGCAGCGTAGGCCTCAGCGGGATTTCCTACGAGCAGTACTTC
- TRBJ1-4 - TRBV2 CASSPEGGSNEKLFF TGTGCCAGCAGTCCAGAGGGTGGATCTAATGAAAAACTGTTTTTT
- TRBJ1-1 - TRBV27 CASSLYRGRTEAFF TGTGCCAGCAGTTTGTATCGGGGAAGGACTGAAGCTTTCTTT
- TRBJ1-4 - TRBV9 CASSVRGGIGEKLFF TGTGCCAGCAGCGTACGCGGGGGAATCGGGGAAAAACTGTTTTTT
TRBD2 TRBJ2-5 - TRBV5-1 CASSLGVVLAGQETQYF TGCGCCAGCAGCTTGGGGGTTGTACTAGCGGGACAAGAGACCCAGTACTTC
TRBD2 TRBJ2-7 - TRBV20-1 CSASAGGEQYF TGCAGTGCTAGCGCGGGGGGTGAGCAGTACTTC
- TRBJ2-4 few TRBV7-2 CASSDLRGGGSIQYF TGTGCCAGCAGCGACCTCCGGGGAGGAGGATCCATTCAGTACTTC
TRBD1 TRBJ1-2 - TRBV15 CATSPDRGNYGYTF TGTGCCACCAGCCCTGACAGGGGTAACTATGGCTACACCTTC
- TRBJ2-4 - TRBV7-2 CASSLERADIQYF TGTGCCAGCAGCTTAGAACGTGCGGACATTCAGTACTTC
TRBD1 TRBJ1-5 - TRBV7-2 CASSPDRGPNQPQHF TGTGCCAGCAGTCCGGACAGGGGACCTAATCAGCCCCAGCATTTT
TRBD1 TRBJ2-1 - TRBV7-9 CASSTGQGRNEQFF TGTGCCAGCAGCACGGGACAGGGACGCAATGAGCAGTTCTTC
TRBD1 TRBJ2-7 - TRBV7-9 CASSQLPGQKSYEQYF TGTGCCAGCAGCCAGCTCCCGGGACAGAAATCCTACGAGCAGTACTTC
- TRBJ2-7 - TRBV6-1 CASKREYEQYF TGTGCCAGCAAGAGGGAATACGAGCAGTACTTC
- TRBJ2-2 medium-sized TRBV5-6 CASSLAVGELFF TGTGCCAGCAGCTTGGCTGTCGGGGAGCTGTTTTTT
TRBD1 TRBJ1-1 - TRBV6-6 CASSKGQGSYTEAFF TGTGCCAGCAGTAAGGGACAGGGAAGTTACACTGAAGCTTTCTTT
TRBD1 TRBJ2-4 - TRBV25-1 CASSERSRGGWDIQYF TGTGCCAGCAGTGAACGTTCCAGAGGGGGCTGGGACATTCAGTACTTC
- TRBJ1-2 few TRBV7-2 CASNEGLNYGYTF TGTGCCAGCAATGAGGGCCTTAACTATGGCTACACCTTC
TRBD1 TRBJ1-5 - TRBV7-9 CASSRYIGQGGNQPQHF TGTGCCAGCAGCCGATATATAGGACAGGGAGGCAATCAGCCCCAGCATTTT
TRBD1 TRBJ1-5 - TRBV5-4 CASSRGTGGNQPQHF TGTGCCAGCAGCCGAGGGACAGGGGGCAATCAGCCCCAGCATTTT
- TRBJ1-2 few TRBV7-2 CASSLDGGYSYGYTF TGTGCCAGCAGCTTAGATGGGGGGTATAGCTATGGCTACACCTTC
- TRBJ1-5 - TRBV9 CASSRGQGLNQPQHF TGTGCCAGCAGCCGCGGACAAGGCCTCAATCAGCCCCAGCATTTT
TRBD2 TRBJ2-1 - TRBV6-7 CASSYSNFSGVRNEQFF TGTGCCAGCAGTTACTCTAATTTTAGCGGGGTGAGAAATGAGCAGTTCTTC
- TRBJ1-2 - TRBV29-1 CSVEEVAGYGYTF TGCAGCGTTGAGGAGGTAGCGGGGTATGGCTACACCTTC